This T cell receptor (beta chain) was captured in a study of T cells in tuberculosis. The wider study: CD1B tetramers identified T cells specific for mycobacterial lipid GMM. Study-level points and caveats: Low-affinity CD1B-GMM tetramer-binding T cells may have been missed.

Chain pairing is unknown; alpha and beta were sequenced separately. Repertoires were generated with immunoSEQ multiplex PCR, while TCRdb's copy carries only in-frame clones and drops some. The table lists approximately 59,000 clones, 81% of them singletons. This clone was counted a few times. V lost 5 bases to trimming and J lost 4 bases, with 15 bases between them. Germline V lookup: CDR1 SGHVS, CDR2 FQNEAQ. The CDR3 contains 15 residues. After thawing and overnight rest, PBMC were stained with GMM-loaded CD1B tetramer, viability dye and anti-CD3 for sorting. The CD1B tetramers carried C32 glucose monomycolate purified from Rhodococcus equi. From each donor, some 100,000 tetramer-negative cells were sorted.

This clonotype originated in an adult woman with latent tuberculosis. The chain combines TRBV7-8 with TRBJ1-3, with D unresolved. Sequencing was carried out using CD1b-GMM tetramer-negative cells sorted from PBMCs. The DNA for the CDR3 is TGTGCCAGCAGCGTAGGAGAGTCGCGCGGAAACACCATATATTTT. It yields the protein CASSVGESRGNTIYF.